This entry lists 3 T cell receptor beta chains sequenced from one sample in a study of control samples from healthy donors and cancer patients. Some clones are missing from TCRdb's copy, which holds only in-frame ones; the method was immunoSEQ multiplex PCR. The sample lists some 150,000 clones, about 91% seen once, with approximately 3.4% in the top ten. Sample: blood. These receptors were collected from a young man in good health.

This chain links TRBV18 with TRBJ2-1; 7 bases are shared with TRBD1. The CDR3 is made up of 15 amino acids. V lost 3 bases to trimming and J lost 0 bases; unmatched junction nucleotides: 2. CDR1 KGHSH and CDR2 LQKENI come from the germline V gene. The CDR3 loop is CASSPRQGSYNEQFF. The DNA of the CDR3 is TGTGCCAGCTCACCTAGACAGGGCTCCTACAATGAGCAGTTCTTC.

The V call is TRBV6-1, the J call TRBJ2-2, with TRBD1 matching over 12 bases. Unmatched junction bases numbered 6, after V lost 4 bases and J lost 6 bases. The CDR3 contains 16 residues. Per germline, CDR1 MNHNS and CDR2 SASEGT. The CDR3 DNA follows: TGTGCCAGCAGTGCCACGGGACAGGGGGCCTCCGGGGAGCTGTTTTTT. Its translation is CASSATGQGASGELFF.

This chain joins TRBV14 and TRBJ2-2, with a possible D match to TRBD2 (6 bases). V shed 0 bases and J shed 5 bases, with 16 bases lying between them. Germline CDR1 reads SGHDN; CDR2 reads FVKESK. The length of the CDR3 is 17 residues. CDR3: CASSQDWILEGTGELFF. The CDR3 DNA reads as TGTGCCAGCAGCCAAGATTGGATATTGGAGGGTACCGGGGAGCTGTTTTTT.